Below, 16 T cell receptor beta chains from the same sample are listed, as sequenced in a study of neurological immune-mediated disorders. TCRdb re-analysed the 5' RACE reads in MiXCR, keeping a single row per CDR3 protein. The repertoire holds tens of thousands of distinct CDR3 sequences, with 3% to 4.5% as singletons. Sequenced sample: CD4+ T cells from blood. The receptors derive from a woman in her thirties or forties with multiple sclerosis.

This clonotype was seen repeatedly, ten times or more. The V call is TRBV5-1, the J call TRBJ1-6; D is perhaps TRBD1 (5 bases). CDR3 length: 15 amino acids. The germline V and J ends were trimmed by 4 bases and 5 bases, with 13 bases remaining between them. Germline V gene sequence: CDR1 SGHRS, CDR2 YFSETQ. CDR3: CASSTEGSHNSPLHF. Here the CDR3 DNA reads TGCGCCAGCAGCACTGAGGGGAGCCATAATTCACCCCTCCACTTT.

This clonotype has a count of ten or more. The chain couples TRBV5-1 to TRBJ1-2; 8 nucleotides agree with TRBD1. The CDR3 sequence is 15 residues long. CDR1 and CDR2 from the germline V gene are SGHRS and YFSETQ. J was trimmed by 3 bases and V by 1 base; bases with no gene match: 5. In DNA, the CDR3 is TGCGCCAGCAGCTTGTCGACAGGGGCGGACTATGGCTACACCTTC. Its translation is CASSLSTGADYGYTF.

This clonotype was observed many times. This chain uses TRBV5-6 with TRBJ2-4; 8 nucleotides match TRBD2. The CDR3 has 14 residues. V was clipped by 4 bases and J by 9 bases; unmatched bases: 9. Germline V gene lookup returns CDR1 SGHDT and CDR2 YYEEEE. This CDR3 reads CASSRPGGASIQYF. The CDR3 nucleotides read TGTGCCAGCAGCAGACCGGGGGGGGCGAGCATTCAGTACTTC.

In its sample, this clonotype was seen a few times. The rearrangement joins TRBV7-8 to TRBJ2-7; TRBD1 might be the D (5 bases). The CDR3 totals 15 residues. CDR1 SGHVS and CDR2 FQNEAQ come from the germline V gene. With 3 bases removed from V and 0 bases from J, the gap between germline ends came to 12 bases. The CDR3: CASSLGHPSSYEQYF. The CDR3 region has the DNA TGTGCCAGCAGCTTGGGGCACCCGAGCTCCTACGAGCAGTACTTC.

This clonotype has ten or more counts. The genes are TRBV7-8 and TRBJ1-1, with D perhaps matching TRBD1 (6 bases). The V and J ends lost 3 bases and 10 bases respectively, with 18 bases between them. CDR3 length: 14 amino acids. Germline CDR1 SGHVS, CDR2 FQNEAQ. For the CDR3, the DNA is TGTGCCAGCAGCTTGACAGGCGAAAGTCGCCGAGCTTTCTTT. It translates to CASSLTGESRRAFF.

This clonotype has at least ten counts. V and J are TRBV5-1 and TRBJ2-7, with 8 bases fitting TRBD2. V was pared by 2 bases and J by 5 bases, with 9 bases of the junction left unmatched. CDR3 length equals 15 residues. CDR1 is SGHRS and CDR2 is YFSETQ in the germline V gene. The CDR3 spells CASSFWAGGTHEQYF. In DNA form, the CDR3 reads TGCGCCAGCAGCTTCTGGGCGGGAGGTACCCACGAGCAGTACTTC.

The chain recombines TRBV5-1 with TRBJ2-7; the match to TRBD1 covers 7 bases. This CDR3 spans 14 amino acids. CDR1 is SGHRS, CDR2 YFSETQ, per germline. This CDR3 reads CASRDRVTSYEQYF. Here the CDR3 DNA reads TGCGCTAGTCGTGACAGGGTCACTAGTTACGAGCAGTACTTC.

This clonotype was picked up many times. The gene calls are TRBV29-1 and TRBJ2-1; D is possibly TRBD1 or TRBD2 (6 bases each). This CDR3 is built from 16 residues. In germline, CDR1 is SQVTM, CDR2 ANQGSEA. V lost 1 base, J lost 4 bases, and 17 bases lay in between. The CDR3 sequence is CSVEAMGGATYNEQFF. CDR3 bases: TGCAGCGTTGAAGCTATGGGGGGCGCAACATACAATGAGCAGTTCTTC.

This clonotype was recorded a few times. CDR3 nucleotides: TGTGCAAGTCGCTTAGGATCCATGAACACTGAAGCTTTCTTT. Translating it yields CASRLGSMNTEAFF. The chain couples TRBV12-2 to TRBJ1-1. TRBV12-2 is labeled a pseudogene. The CDR3 is 14 amino acids.

The V gene is TRBV7-3, the J gene TRBJ2-2, with TRBD2 matching over 9 bases. After removal of 8 bases from V and 7 bases from J, the junction contained 14 bases not matched to a gene. The CDR3 covers 16 residues. Germline V gene sequence: CDR1 SGHTA, CDR2 FQGTGA. The CDR3 is CASAPREGSADGELFF. As DNA, the CDR3 is TGTGCCAGCGCCCCGCGGGAGGGATCGGCGGACGGGGAGCTGTTTTTT.

The table lists this clonotype with many counts. The chain carries TRBV20-1 and TRBJ2-6; 10 nucleotides agree with TRBD2. The germline V gene has CDR1 DFQATT and CDR2 SNEGSKA (reference sequence). J lost 0 bases, V lost 1 base, and 9 bases had no gene match. The CDR3 has 19 amino acids. The CDR3 loop is CSARGLAGGAVSGANVLTF. The CDR3 DNA reads as TGCAGTGCTAGAGGTTTAGCGGGGGGCGCCGTCTCTGGGGCCAACGTCCTGACTTTC.

This clonotype was recorded at least ten times. The rearrangement joins TRBV7-9 to TRBJ1-1; D possibly corresponds to TRBD1 (6 bases). V was pared by 3 bases and J by 5 bases, with 10 bases between. The CDR3 contains 13 residues. Germline values: CDR1 SEHNR, CDR2 FQNEAQ (reference sequence). The DNA for the CDR3 is TGTGCCAGCAGCTTCGGGGGCAAAACTGAAGCTTTCTTT. It specifies CASSFGGKTEAFF.

The table lists this clonotype with many counts. The chain uses TRBV19 and TRBJ2-3; 9 nucleotides align to TRBD1. V shed 8 bases, J shed 1 base, and the junction held 4 bases outside the gene matches. Per germline, CDR1 LNHDA and CDR2 SQIVND (reference sequence). There are 14 residues in the CDR3. The CDR3 here is CASQRDRGTDTQYF. The CDR3, as DNA: TGTGCCAGTCAACGGGACAGGGGCACAGATACGCAGTATTTT.

In its sample, this clonotype was seen many times. The germline gene is not matched at one end of the junction; a read error may be the cause. The V call is TRBV5-1, the J call TRBJ2-1; D gene uncertain. This CDR3 is 13 amino acids long. Germline-derived CDR1 and CDR2 are SGHRS and YFSETQ. CDR3 bases: TGCGCCAGCAGACCCCGGCAAACAGATGAGCAGTTTTTC. The encoded protein is CASRPRQTDEQFF.

Comment on this clonotype: One junction end disagrees with the germline gene, perhaps due to a read error. This chain uses TRBV29-1 with TRBJ1-1; D unresolved. Germline V gene sequence: CDR1 SQVTM, CDR2 ANQGSEA. This CDR3 is 11 amino acids long. The CDR3 coding sequence is TGCGGCGTAGTTATGAACACTGAAGCTTTTTTT. Its translation is CGVVMNTEAFF.

This clonotype was seen a single time. V is TRBV19 and J is TRBJ2-7, with D possibly TRBD1 on 7 matching bases. CDR1 LNHDA and CDR2 SQIVND come from the germline V gene (reference sequence). Between the trimmed V and J ends, which lost 3 bases and 0 bases, there was a span of 12 bases. The length of the CDR3 is 15 residues. The DNA for the CDR3 is TGTGCCAGTAGTATTGGGGGGACAGTCTCCTACGAGCAGTACTTC. This translates into CASSIGGTVSYEQYF.